This T cell receptor (beta chain) stems from a study of OX40 agonist ivuxolimab in advanced cancers. General notes on the study: Ivuxolimab was an agonistic, fully human IgG2 monoclonal antibody directed against OX40 (CD134), a costimulatory receptor. Intravenous ivuxolimab was administered to patients every 2 weeks at six dose levels: 0.01, 0.1, 0.3, 1.5, 3 and 10 mg/kg. Among the 50 to 55 dose-escalation patients, 19 had hepatocellular carcinoma, 15 melanoma, 9 renal cell carcinoma and 9 head and neck cancer. The dose-escalation cohort was over 70% male with a mean age of 60 years, ranging from roughly 23 to 85. Patients were allowed to have had prior anti-PD-1, anti-PD-L1 or anti-CTLA-4 therapy, and approximately 39% of the dose-escalation patients had been treated with checkpoint inhibitors. Partial responses occurred in three dose-escalation patients, of whom one had hepatocellular carcinoma and two had cutaneous melanoma. The purpose of peripheral TCRbeta sequencing was to test whether ivuxolimab changed TCR sequence diversity and led to clonal T-cell expansion. The paper describes the monotherapy dose-escalation part (N of about 54 patients) of the phase I trial of ivuxolimab.

For sequencing of the TCRbeta CDR3 region, genomic DNA was extracted from the sorted cells. The immunoSEQ Assay was used to sequence the TCRbeta CDR3 regions. The source is immuneACCESS, and TCRdb retained only in-frame sequences with V and J called. Part of the clones is not carried over; for the studies checked, unresolved V genes explain less than half of this, and the remainder is unexplained. The sample records almost 70,000 clones, around 91% of which are singletons. Approximately 10% of the sample lies in the top ten. The trial excluded patients who had a history of autoimmune disease or who were on systemic immunosuppression. Peripheral blood for TCR sequencing was collected from all dose cohorts at baseline, on cycle 4 day 1, and on cycle 7 day 1. The samples were drawn from a first-in-human, open-label, multicenter phase I dose-escalation trial of ivuxolimab. Adults with locally advanced or metastatic head and neck squamous cell, hepatocellular, melanoma or renal cell carcinoma were enrolled in the trial. CD4+ and CD8+ T cells were sorted separately from peripheral blood before TCR sequencing.

Of note for this clone: This receptor's antigen is unknown. No clone much larger than this one lies a single base away; base qualities are absent.

The CDR3 measures 13 amino acids from cysteine to phenylalanine. Only the CDR3 region is kept as DNA, spanning 39 bases read in frame from base 1. Relative to germline, V is 4 bases shorter and J is 2 bases shorter, with 7 bases between their ends. CDR1 SGHNT and CDR2 YYREEE are derived from the germline V gene (reference sequence). Broad study findings and their caveats: Low levels of normalized T-cell clonal expansion were also shown by some nonresponding patients. After ivuxolimab, CD8+ T cells had more expanded clones than CD4+ T cells on average. Clonal expansion of both CD4+ and CD8+ blood T cells was observed from baseline to week 6 at doses 0.1 to 3.0 mg/kg. In the 0.1-3.0 mg/kg groups, partial responders had among the lowest normalized peripheral clonal expansion, particularly in CD8+ T cells. Antigen specificity was not determined for the clonally expanded peripheral T cells.

This receptor was identified in an adult with an advanced solid tumor such as melanoma, head and neck, liver or kidney cancer. The chain is assembled from TRBV5-4 and TRBJ2-1; the D gene is perhaps TRBD2, on 5 matching bases. Specimen: CD4+ or CD8+ T cells sorted from blood, collected in a trial of the OX40 agonist ivuxolimab. The CDR3 here reads CASSGGAYNEQFF. In nucleotide form, the sequence is TGTGCCAGCAGCGGAGGTGCCTACAATGAGCAGTTCTTC.